This TCR beta chain was found in a study of blood T cell repertoires in COVID-19. Turning to the study itself: Acute and convalescent COVID-19 specimens originated in the United States, Italy and Spain.

This clone was found a few times. Method: immunoSEQ multiplex PCR; TCRdb's copy keeps in-frame clones and lacks some. This sample has roughly 220,000 clones, with approximately 83% found just once. With 8 bases clipped from V and 9 bases from J, the junction kept 2 bases outside the gene matches. The CDR3 has 12 residues. In germline, CDR1 is MNHEY, CDR2 SVGAGI. The sample consisted of peripheral blood. The TCR comes from a woman aged 55-69 years with acute or convalescent COVID-19. The rearrangement links TRBV6-5 to TRBJ1-6, with 9 positions matching TRBD1. The CDR3 reads CASGTGRSPLHF. The CDR3 bases are TGTGCCAGCGGGACAGGGCGTTCACCCCTCCACTTT.